This TCR beta chain comes out of a study of blood T cell repertoires in COVID-19. Looking at the study overall: Samples representing acute and convalescent COVID-19 were sourced from the United States, Italy and Spain. PBMCs, B-cell-depleted T cells, or T cells provided the cDNA or gDNA that made up the material.

The Seattle site enrolled patients during active infection and followed them longitudinally. Clones were read by immunoSEQ multiplex PCR, and TCRdb kept only the in-frame ones, dropping some. The data show fewer than 350,000 clones, with 86% seen just once and 10% to 15% held by the top ten. A few counts support this clone. The germline V gene has CDR1 GTSNPN and CDR2 SVGIG (reference sequence). This CDR3 region has 15 residues. V trimming: 5 bases; J trimming: 4 bases; junction bases outside the gene matches: 6. The chain joins TRBV30 to TRBJ2-3, with 13 bases that match TRBD2. Material: peripheral blood. The receptor was isolated from a woman aged 25-40 years with COVID-19, enrolled during active disease. CDR3 coding DNA: TGTGCCTGGTTAGGACTAGCGGGGGAGTCAGATACGCAGTATTTT. This gives the protein CAWLGLAGESDTQYF.